This is a list of T cell receptor beta chains from one sample in a study of cytomegalovirus exposure and HLA in healthy donors. Measured with immunoSEQ multiplex PCR; TCRdb has only the in-frame clones, and not every one. The sample carries 100,000 to 150,000 clones, 70% to 80% recorded once. Sequencing was done on a sample of PBMCs. Receptors were obtained from a female donor in good health and CMV-seropositive. Each CDR3 is given with its conserved first and last residue. The order of the fields is D gene, clone size, CDR3 length, J gene, V gene, CDR3 DNA, CDR3 protein. D genes are given only for firm matches. Not every row has a clone size; where given, it reads once, few, many or a size class.

d_call: TRBD1
clone_size: NA
cdr3_length: 15
j_call: TRBJ2-7
v_call: TRBV5-1
cdr3_nt: TGCGCCAGCAGCGGGACAGACAATAGAGTCTACGAGCAGTACTTC
cdr3_aa: CASSGTDNRVYEQYF

d_call: NA
clone_size: NA
cdr3_length: 11
j_call: TRBJ2-2
v_call: TRBV10-3
cdr3_nt: TGTGCCGTCAGTGACTCCGGGGAGCTGTTTTTT
cdr3_aa: CAVSDSGELFF

d_call: NA
clone_size: NA
cdr3_length: 20
j_call: TRBJ2-4
v_call: TRBV7-5
cdr3_nt: TGTGTCAGAAGCTTATTCCTTATTCCAGGGCCGGCAGGGAGGGAAAACATTCAGTACTTC
cdr3_aa: CVRSLFLIPGPAGRENIQYF

d_call: TRBD1
clone_size: NA
cdr3_length: 15
j_call: TRBJ2-7
v_call: TRBV5-4
cdr3_nt: TGTGCCAGCAGCTGGGGACAGGGGGACTCCTACGAGCAGTACTTC
cdr3_aa: CASSWGQGDSYEQYF

d_call: TRBD1
clone_size: NA
cdr3_length: 14
j_call: TRBJ1-3
v_call: TRBV25-1
cdr3_nt: TGTGCCAGCAGTGGACAGGGGACTGGAAACACCATATATTTT
cdr3_aa: CASSGQGTGNTIYF

d_call: NA
clone_size: NA
cdr3_length: 15
j_call: TRBJ1-1
v_call: TRBV7-3
cdr3_nt: TGTGCCAGCAGCTTAACGGGGCGTAGGGACACTGAAGCTTTCTTT
cdr3_aa: CASSLTGRRDTEAFF

d_call: NA
clone_size: few
cdr3_length: 13
j_call: TRBJ2-1
v_call: TRBV7-3
cdr3_nt: TGTGCCAGCAGCTCAGAGGCTGATAATGAGCAGTTCTTC
cdr3_aa: CASSSEADNEQFF

d_call: NA
clone_size: NA
cdr3_length: 11
j_call: TRBJ2-1
v_call: TRBV20-1
cdr3_nt: TGCAGTGCTAGCTTTAACAATGAGCAGTTCTTC
cdr3_aa: CSASFNNEQFF

d_call: TRBD2
clone_size: NA
cdr3_length: 16
j_call: TRBJ2-1
v_call: TRBV7-2
cdr3_nt: TGTGCCAGCAGTCCATTGGGCGGGAGTCTAAACAATGAGCAGTTCTTC
cdr3_aa: CASSPLGGSLNNEQFF

d_call: NA
clone_size: once
cdr3_length: 13
j_call: TRBJ1-2
v_call: TRBV6-5
cdr3_nt: TGTGCCAGCAGTTACGACACCAACTATGGCTACACCTTC
cdr3_aa: CASSYDTNYGYTF

d_call: TRBD1
clone_size: once
cdr3_length: 14
j_call: TRBJ1-1
v_call: TRBV5-1
cdr3_nt: TGCGCCAGCAGCCAGGGGGTCAGGGGGACTGAAGCTTTCTTT
cdr3_aa: CASSQGVRGTEAFF

d_call: TRBD2
clone_size: few
cdr3_length: 13
j_call: TRBJ2-7
v_call: TRBV4-1
cdr3_nt: TGCGCCAGCAGCCCCGTGATAGCGGGAGTTTTGTACTTC
cdr3_aa: CASSPVIAGVLYF

d_call: TRBD1
clone_size: NA
cdr3_length: 15
j_call: TRBJ1-5
v_call: TRBV28
cdr3_nt: TGTGCCAGCATGAAGACAGGGGGGGCCAATCAGCCCCAGCATTTT
cdr3_aa: CASMKTGGANQPQHF

d_call: NA
clone_size: NA
cdr3_length: 16
j_call: TRBJ1-2
v_call: TRBV4-1
cdr3_nt: TGCGCCAGCAGCCAAAGCACAGCCGCCACTAACTATGGCTACACCTTC
cdr3_aa: CASSQSTAATNYGYTF

d_call: TRBD2
clone_size: once
cdr3_length: 15
j_call: TRBJ2-5
v_call: TRBV29-1
cdr3_nt: TGCAGCGTTGTACTAGCGGGGGCCATCCAAGAGACCCAGTACTTC
cdr3_aa: CSVVLAGAIQETQYF

d_call: NA
clone_size: NA
cdr3_length: 15
j_call: TRBJ1-6
v_call: TRBV5-1
cdr3_nt: TGCGCCAGCAGCTTGGGTGGAGGGACCAATTCACCCCTCCACTTT
cdr3_aa: CASSLGGGTNSPLHF

d_call: NA
clone_size: NA
cdr3_length: 16
j_call: TRBJ1-1
v_call: TRBV7-9
cdr3_nt: TGTTCCAGCAGCTTAAGGGCAGTCACGAGGAGGACTGAAGCTTTCTTT
cdr3_aa: CSSSLRAVTRRTEAFF

d_call: TRBD2
clone_size: few
cdr3_length: 17
j_call: TRBJ2-1
v_call: TRBV11-2
cdr3_nt: TGTGCCAGCAGCTTAGAGCTCGGGACTAGCTCCTACAATGAGCAGTTCTTC
cdr3_aa: CASSLELGTSSYNEQFF

d_call: NA
clone_size: NA
cdr3_length: 15
j_call: TRBJ2-2
v_call: TRBV19
cdr3_nt: TGTGCCAGTAGTATGCTCCGCGCGAACACCGGGGAGCTGTTTTTT
cdr3_aa: CASSMLRANTGELFF

d_call: TRBD2
clone_size: once
cdr3_length: 15
j_call: TRBJ2-7
v_call: TRBV11-3
cdr3_nt: TGTGCCAGCAGCTTAGGGCTAGCGGGAGCAGCCGAGCAGTACTTC
cdr3_aa: CASSLGLAGAAEQYF

d_call: NA
clone_size: NA
cdr3_length: 14
j_call: TRBJ2-5
v_call: TRBV5-4
cdr3_nt: TGTGCCAGCAGCTTGGAGGGGGTTTGGGAGACCCAGTACTTC
cdr3_aa: CASSLEGVWETQYF

d_call: NA
clone_size: few
cdr3_length: 18
j_call: TRBJ1-1
v_call: TRBV30
cdr3_nt: TGTGCCTGGACCTTTTTCGCGGGGCACCCGGAGGGGAACACTGAAGCTTTCTTT
cdr3_aa: CAWTFFAGHPEGNTEAFF

d_call: TRBD1
clone_size: NA
cdr3_length: 13
j_call: TRBJ1-1
v_call: TRBV29-1
cdr3_nt: TGCAGCGCCGGGGACAGGGCGTGGACTGAAGCTTTCTTT
cdr3_aa: CSAGDRAWTEAFF

d_call: NA
clone_size: NA
cdr3_length: 11
j_call: TRBJ2-1
v_call: TRBV29-1
cdr3_nt: TGCAGCGTTTTATGGAGAGATGAGCAGTTCTTC
cdr3_aa: CSVLWRDEQFF

d_call: TRBD2
clone_size: NA
cdr3_length: 17
j_call: TRBJ2-7
v_call: TRBV2
cdr3_nt: TGTGCCAGAGGGACTAGCGGTGACGAAGCTCCCTCCTACGAGCAGTACTTC
cdr3_aa: CARGTSGDEAPSYEQYF

d_call: TRBD1
clone_size: NA
cdr3_length: 18
j_call: TRBJ1-5
v_call: TRBV10-3
cdr3_nt: TGTGCCACCCCCCGGACAGGGCCCGACATATATAGCAATCAGCCCCAGCATTTT
cdr3_aa: CATPRTGPDIYSNQPQHF

d_call: NA
clone_size: few
cdr3_length: 15
j_call: TRBJ2-1
v_call: TRBV5-1
cdr3_nt: TGCGCCAGCAGCCCTAGGGCCGGGGTCCTGAATGAGCAGTTCTTC
cdr3_aa: CASSPRAGVLNEQFF

d_call: NA
clone_size: NA
cdr3_length: 13
j_call: TRBJ2-3
v_call: TRBV6-4
cdr3_nt: TGTGCCAGCAGTGACTATCTTGCAGATACGCAGTATTTT
cdr3_aa: CASSDYLADTQYF

d_call: NA
clone_size: NA
cdr3_length: 15
j_call: TRBJ2-1
v_call: TRBV18
cdr3_nt: TGTGCCAGCTCACCACCAGCTCAGGGGTACAATGAGCAGTTCTTC
cdr3_aa: CASSPPAQGYNEQFF

d_call: NA
clone_size: few
cdr3_length: 15
j_call: TRBJ2-7
v_call: TRBV5-1
cdr3_nt: TGCGCCAGCAGCTTGGTGGGGGGTTTCTCCTACGAGCAGTACTTC
cdr3_aa: CASSLVGGFSYEQYF

d_call: TRBD1
clone_size: few
cdr3_length: 13
j_call: TRBJ1-2
v_call: TRBV18
cdr3_nt: TGTGCCAGCTCGGAACACAGGGGCAGCGGCTACACCTTC
cdr3_aa: CASSEHRGSGYTF

d_call: TRBD2
clone_size: NA
cdr3_length: 13
j_call: TRBJ2-5
v_call: TRBV5-4
cdr3_nt: TGTGCCAGCAGCTTAAATAGCGGGGAGGCCCAGTACTTC
cdr3_aa: CASSLNSGEAQYF

d_call: TRBD2
clone_size: NA
cdr3_length: 15
j_call: TRBJ2-5
v_call: TRBV4-1
cdr3_nt: TGCGCCAGCAGCCAAGAAATCGGGGGGGCGGAGACCCAGTACTTC
cdr3_aa: CASSQEIGGAETQYF

d_call: TRBD1
clone_size: NA
cdr3_length: 16
j_call: TRBJ1-4
v_call: TRBV6-1
cdr3_nt: TGTGCCAGCAGTGTCAGGGGGCTCGGGACTAATGAAAAACTGTTTTTT
cdr3_aa: CASSVRGLGTNEKLFF

d_call: NA
clone_size: NA
cdr3_length: 17
j_call: TRBJ2-2
v_call: TRBV5-1
cdr3_nt: TGCGCCAGCAGCTTGGCCAGGGGAGTCCGGGGCACCGGGGAGCTGTTTTTT
cdr3_aa: CASSLARGVRGTGELFF

d_call: NA
clone_size: few
cdr3_length: 13
j_call: TRBJ2-3
v_call: TRBV7-9
cdr3_nt: TGTGCCAGCTCGGAGCGAGGAACAGATACGCAGTATTTT
cdr3_aa: CASSERGTDTQYF

d_call: TRBD2
clone_size: once
cdr3_length: 15
j_call: TRBJ2-5
v_call: TRBV7-3
cdr3_nt: TGTGCCAGCAGCTCAACTGGGACTAGCGGAGAGACCCAGTACTTC
cdr3_aa: CASSSTGTSGETQYF

d_call: TRBD1
clone_size: NA
cdr3_length: 13
j_call: TRBJ2-3
v_call: TRBV27
cdr3_nt: TGTGCCAGCAGGGACAGGGTTGTGAATACGCAGTATTTT
cdr3_aa: CASRDRVVNTQYF

d_call: TRBD1
clone_size: NA
cdr3_length: 14
j_call: TRBJ2-5
v_call: TRBV7-2
cdr3_nt: TGTGCCAGCAGCTGGGGACAGCTCCAAGAGACCCAGTACTTC
cdr3_aa: CASSWGQLQETQYF

d_call: TRBD1
clone_size: NA
cdr3_length: 15
j_call: TRBJ1-2
v_call: TRBV5-1
cdr3_nt: TGCGCCAGCAGCAGAACAGGGGGTGGTAACTATGGCTACACCTTC
cdr3_aa: CASSRTGGGNYGYTF

d_call: NA
clone_size: NA
cdr3_length: 13
j_call: TRBJ1-2
v_call: TRBV19
cdr3_nt: TGTGCCAGTAGTAACAGGGATCTGGGAGGCTACACCTTC
cdr3_aa: CASSNRDLGGYTF

d_call: TRBD1
clone_size: once
cdr3_length: 14
j_call: TRBJ2-5
v_call: TRBV9
cdr3_nt: TGTGCCAGCAGCGGAGGGACAGTCCAAGAGACCCAGTACTTC
cdr3_aa: CASSGGTVQETQYF

d_call: TRBD2
clone_size: NA
cdr3_length: 15
j_call: TRBJ2-1
v_call: TRBV19
cdr3_nt: TGTGCCAGTGCTACCGCGGGGGGGCCGGGAAATGAGCAGTTCTTC
cdr3_aa: CASATAGGPGNEQFF

d_call: TRBD1
clone_size: NA
cdr3_length: 14
j_call: TRBJ1-2
v_call: TRBV18
cdr3_nt: TGTGCCAGCTCGCCGGGACAGGAGAACTATGGCTACACCTTC
cdr3_aa: CASSPGQENYGYTF

d_call: NA
clone_size: NA
cdr3_length: 13
j_call: TRBJ2-7
v_call: TRBV2
cdr3_nt: TGTGCCAGCAGTGCACAGGGTGTGTACGAGCAGTACTTC
cdr3_aa: CASSAQGVYEQYF

d_call: NA
clone_size: NA
cdr3_length: 15
j_call: TRBJ1-1
v_call: TRBV19
cdr3_nt: TGTGCCAGTAGTATCCCGGTGGGGGCGAACACTGAAGCTTTCTTT
cdr3_aa: CASSIPVGANTEAFF

d_call: TRBD1
clone_size: NA
cdr3_length: 16
j_call: TRBJ2-2
v_call: TRBV5-4
cdr3_nt: TGTGCCAGCAGAATGATGAGCAGGGGGCAGCACGGGGAGCTGTTTTTT
cdr3_aa: CASRMMSRGQHGELFF

d_call: TRBD2
clone_size: once
cdr3_length: 15
j_call: TRBJ2-5
v_call: TRBV28
cdr3_nt: TGTGCCAGCAGTTTCGGCGGGGGGGCCTGGGAGACCCAGTACTTC
cdr3_aa: CASSFGGGAWETQYF

d_call: NA
clone_size: NA
cdr3_length: 16
j_call: TRBJ2-5
v_call: TRBV5-1
cdr3_nt: TGCGCCAGCAGCTTGGCCAGCTTAGGGGAACAAGAGACCCAGTACTTC
cdr3_aa: CASSLASLGEQETQYF

d_call: NA
clone_size: NA
cdr3_length: 20
j_call: TRBJ2-6
v_call: TRBV30
cdr3_nt: TGTGCCTGGAGTGTAGGCGTACTGGGCTACGTTCTCTCTGGGGCCAACGTCCTGACTTTC
cdr3_aa: CAWSVGVLGYVLSGANVLTF

d_call: NA
clone_size: NA
cdr3_length: 13
j_call: TRBJ2-3
v_call: TRBV11-2
cdr3_nt: TGTGCCAGCAGCTTAGACCGGACAGATACGCAGTATTTT
cdr3_aa: CASSLDRTDTQYF

d_call: TRBD2
clone_size: once
cdr3_length: 17
j_call: TRBJ2-7
v_call: TRBV5-6
cdr3_nt: TGTGCCAGCAGCCTGGGGGTTCCGGGACTAGACAACTACGAGCAGTACTTC
cdr3_aa: CASSLGVPGLDNYEQYF

d_call: NA
clone_size: once
cdr3_length: 13
j_call: TRBJ1-1
v_call: TRBV27
cdr3_nt: TGTGCCAGCAGTTTAGGTGGAGGGATTGAAGCTTTCTTT
cdr3_aa: CASSLGGGIEAFF

d_call: NA
clone_size: NA
cdr3_length: 11
j_call: TRBJ1-6
v_call: TRBV29-1
cdr3_nt: TGCAGCGTTGAAGTCGGTTATTCCCTCCACTTT
cdr3_aa: CSVEVGYSLHF

d_call: NA
clone_size: few
cdr3_length: 12
j_call: TRBJ2-1
v_call: TRBV2
cdr3_nt: TGTGCCAGCAGTGAAAGGGGGTATGAGCAGTTCTTC
cdr3_aa: CASSERGYEQFF